This T cell receptor beta chain was identified during a study of beta chain features in type 1 diabetes. Study-level points and caveats: Compared with healthy donors, patients appeared to share more similar naive, central memory and regulatory TCRB repertoires. A moderate, significant TCRB CDR3 shortening appeared in type 1 diabetes across four CD4+ subsets.

The V segment lost 3 bases and the J segment 4 bases; nucleotides outside the gene matches: 7. The CDR3 loop spans 16 amino acids. Germline CDR1 and CDR2: SGDLS and YYNGEE. Details on this clone: The antigen remains unidentified.

The authors reverse transcribed all of the isolated RNA, so sequencing captured expressed TCRB transcripts. Here immunoSEQ multiplex PCR was the method, and the copy in TCRdb shows in-frame clones only, minus some. The repertoire holds approximately 170,000 clones, with roughly 60% as singletons. The material sequenced was naive CD4+ T cells from blood. The origin of this receptor is a man aged 25 to 40 with type 1 diabetes. The chain links TRBV9 to TRBJ2-5; 12 positions match TRBD1. The CDR3 loop reads CASSARGQGAGETQYF. The CDR3 DNA follows: TGTGCCAGCAGCGCAAGGGGACAGGGGGCTGGAGAGACCCAGTACTTC.